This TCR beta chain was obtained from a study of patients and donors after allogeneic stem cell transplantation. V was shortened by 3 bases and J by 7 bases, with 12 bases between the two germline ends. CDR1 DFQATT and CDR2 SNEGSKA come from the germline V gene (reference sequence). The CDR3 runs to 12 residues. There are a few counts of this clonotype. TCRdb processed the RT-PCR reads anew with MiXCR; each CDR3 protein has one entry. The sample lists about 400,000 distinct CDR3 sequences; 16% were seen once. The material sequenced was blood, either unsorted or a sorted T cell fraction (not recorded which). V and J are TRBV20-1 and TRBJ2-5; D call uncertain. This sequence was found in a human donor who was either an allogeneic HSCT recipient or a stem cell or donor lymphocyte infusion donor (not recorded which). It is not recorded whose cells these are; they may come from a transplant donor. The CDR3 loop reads CSASPGALTQYF. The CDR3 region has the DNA TGCAGTGCTAGCCCCGGAGCTTTGACCCAGTACTTC.